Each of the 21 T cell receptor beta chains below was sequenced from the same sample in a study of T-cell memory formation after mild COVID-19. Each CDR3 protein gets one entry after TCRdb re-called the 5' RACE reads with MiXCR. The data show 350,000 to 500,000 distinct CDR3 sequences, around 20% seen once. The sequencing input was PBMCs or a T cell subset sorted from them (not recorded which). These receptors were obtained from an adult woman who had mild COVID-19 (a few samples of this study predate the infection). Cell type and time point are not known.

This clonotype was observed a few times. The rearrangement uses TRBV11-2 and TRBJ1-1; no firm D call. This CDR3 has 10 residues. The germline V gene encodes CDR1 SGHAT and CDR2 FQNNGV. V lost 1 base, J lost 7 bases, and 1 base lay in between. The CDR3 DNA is TGTGCCAGCAGCTTAGTTGAAGCTTTCTTT. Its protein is CASSLVEAFF.

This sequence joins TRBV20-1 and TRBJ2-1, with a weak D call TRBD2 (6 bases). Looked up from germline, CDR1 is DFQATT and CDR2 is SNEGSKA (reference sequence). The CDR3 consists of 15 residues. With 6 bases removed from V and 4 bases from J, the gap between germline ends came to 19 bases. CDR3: CSAPRGGTGYNEQFF. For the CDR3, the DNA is TGCAGTGCCCCACGGGGCGGGACGGGGTACAATGAGCAGTTCTTC.

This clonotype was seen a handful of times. Here the CDR3 DNA reads TGTGCCAGCAGCTTAGAGAGGAAGGCCAGGGATACGCAGTATTTT. Translated: CASSLERKARDTQYF. The chain joins TRBV7-9 to TRBJ2-3; D is undetermined. CDR3 length: 15 amino acids. Trimming cost V 1 base and J 6 bases, with 14 bases left between them. Germline V CDR1 and CDR2: SEHNR, FQNEAQ (reference sequence).

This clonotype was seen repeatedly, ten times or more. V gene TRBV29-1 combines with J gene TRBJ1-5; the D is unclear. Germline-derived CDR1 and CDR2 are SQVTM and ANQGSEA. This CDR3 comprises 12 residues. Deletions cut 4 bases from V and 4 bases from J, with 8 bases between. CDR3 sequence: CSVGGVNQPQHF. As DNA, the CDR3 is TGCAGCGTTGGTGGGGTAAATCAGCCCCAGCATTTT.

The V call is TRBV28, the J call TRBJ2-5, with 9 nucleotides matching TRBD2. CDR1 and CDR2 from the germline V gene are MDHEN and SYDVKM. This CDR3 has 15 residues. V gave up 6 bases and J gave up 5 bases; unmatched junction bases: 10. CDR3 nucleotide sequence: TGTGCCAGCAGGTCTAGCGGGATCGGGGGGGAGACCCAGTACTTC. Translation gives CASRSSGIGGETQYF.

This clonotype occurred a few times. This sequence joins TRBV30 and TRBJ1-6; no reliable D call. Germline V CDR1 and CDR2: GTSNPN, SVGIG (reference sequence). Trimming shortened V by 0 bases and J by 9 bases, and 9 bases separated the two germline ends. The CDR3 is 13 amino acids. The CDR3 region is CAWSVLRASPLHF. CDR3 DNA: TGTGCCTGGAGTGTACTTAGGGCTTCACCCCTCCACTTT. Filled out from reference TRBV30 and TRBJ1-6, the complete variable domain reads SQTIHQWPATLVQPVGSPLSLECTVEGTSNPNLYWYRQAAGRGLQLLFYSVGIGQISSEVPQNLSASRPQDRQFILSSKKLLLSDSGFYLCAWSVLRASPLHFGNGTRLTVT.

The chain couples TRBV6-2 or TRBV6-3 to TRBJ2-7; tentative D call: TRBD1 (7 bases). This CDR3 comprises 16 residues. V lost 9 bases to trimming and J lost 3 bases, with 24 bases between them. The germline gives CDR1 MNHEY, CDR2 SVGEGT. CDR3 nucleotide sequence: TGTGCCAGTGGCACCCAAAGGGGGGACAGAAACTACGAGCAGTACTTC. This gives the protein CASGTQRGDRNYEQYF.

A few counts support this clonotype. CDR3 protein: CATSDLGQGQTGELFF. In nucleotides, the CDR3 is TGTGCCACCAGTGATTTGGGGCAGGGACAGACCGGGGAGCTGTTTTTT. The gene calls are TRBV24-1 and TRBJ2-2, with 7 bases identical to TRBD1. Trimming took 0 bases from V and 5 from J; bases not matched to a gene: 5. CDR3 size: 16 residues. Germline V lookup: CDR1 KGHDR, CDR2 SFDVKD.

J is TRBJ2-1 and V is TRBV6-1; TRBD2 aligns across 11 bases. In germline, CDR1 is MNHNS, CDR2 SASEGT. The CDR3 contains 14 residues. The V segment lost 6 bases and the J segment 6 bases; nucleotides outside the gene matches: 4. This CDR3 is CASRVAGGLNEQFF. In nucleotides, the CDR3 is TGTGCCAGCAGAGTAGCGGGGGGGCTCAATGAGCAGTTCTTC.

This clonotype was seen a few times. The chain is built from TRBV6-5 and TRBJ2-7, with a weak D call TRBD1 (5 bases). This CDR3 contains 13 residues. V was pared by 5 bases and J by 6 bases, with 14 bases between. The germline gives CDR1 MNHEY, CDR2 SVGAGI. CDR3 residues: CASSTPGLREQYF. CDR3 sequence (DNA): TGTGCCAGCAGTACTCCAGGGCTTCGCGAGCAGTACTTC.

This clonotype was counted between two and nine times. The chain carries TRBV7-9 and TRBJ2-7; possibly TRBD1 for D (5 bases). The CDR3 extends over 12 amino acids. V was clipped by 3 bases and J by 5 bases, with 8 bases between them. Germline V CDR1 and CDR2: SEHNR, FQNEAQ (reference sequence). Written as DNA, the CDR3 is TGTGCCAGCAGCTTCAGGGTAGACGAGCAGTACTTC. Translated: CASSFRVDEQYF.

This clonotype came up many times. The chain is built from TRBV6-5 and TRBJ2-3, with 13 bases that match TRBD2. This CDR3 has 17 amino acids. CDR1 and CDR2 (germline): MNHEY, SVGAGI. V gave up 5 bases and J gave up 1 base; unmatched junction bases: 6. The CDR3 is CASSRTSGSLGTDTQYF. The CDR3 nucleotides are TGTGCCAGCAGTCGGACTAGCGGGAGCCTCGGCACAGATACGCAGTATTTT.

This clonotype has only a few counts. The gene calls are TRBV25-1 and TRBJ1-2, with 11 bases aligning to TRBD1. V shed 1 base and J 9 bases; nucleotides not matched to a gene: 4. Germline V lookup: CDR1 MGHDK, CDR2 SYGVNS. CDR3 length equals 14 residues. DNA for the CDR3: TGTGCCAGCAGTGAATGGACAGGGGGCACGAGCTACACCTTC. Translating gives CASSEWTGGTSYTF.

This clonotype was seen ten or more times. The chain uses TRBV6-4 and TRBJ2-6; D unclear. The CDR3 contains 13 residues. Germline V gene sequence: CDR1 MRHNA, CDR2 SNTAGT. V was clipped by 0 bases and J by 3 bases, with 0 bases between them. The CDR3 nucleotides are TGTGCCAGCAGTGACTCTGGGGCCAACGTCCTGACTTTC. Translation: CASSDSGANVLTF.

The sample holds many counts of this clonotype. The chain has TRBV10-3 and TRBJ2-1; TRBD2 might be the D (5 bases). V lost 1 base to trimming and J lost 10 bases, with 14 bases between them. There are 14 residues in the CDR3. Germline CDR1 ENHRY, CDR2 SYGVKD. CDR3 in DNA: TGTGCCATCAGTGAGTACGGACCGACGGGGGAGCAGTTCTTC. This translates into CAISEYGPTGEQFF.

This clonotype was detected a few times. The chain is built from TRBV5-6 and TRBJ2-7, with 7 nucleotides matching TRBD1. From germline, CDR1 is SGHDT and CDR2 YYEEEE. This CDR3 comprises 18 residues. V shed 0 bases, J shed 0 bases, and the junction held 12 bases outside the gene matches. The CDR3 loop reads CASSLVTWDRLNSYEQYF. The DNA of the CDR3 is TGTGCCAGCAGCTTGGTGACATGGGACAGACTTAACTCCTACGAGCAGTACTTC.

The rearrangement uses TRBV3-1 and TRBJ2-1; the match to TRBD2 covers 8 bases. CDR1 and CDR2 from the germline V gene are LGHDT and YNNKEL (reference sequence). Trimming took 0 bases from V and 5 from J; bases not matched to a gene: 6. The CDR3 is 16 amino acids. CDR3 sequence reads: CASSQDGKAGDNEQFF. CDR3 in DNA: TGTGCCAGCAGCCAAGATGGAAAAGCGGGAGACAATGAGCAGTTCTTC.

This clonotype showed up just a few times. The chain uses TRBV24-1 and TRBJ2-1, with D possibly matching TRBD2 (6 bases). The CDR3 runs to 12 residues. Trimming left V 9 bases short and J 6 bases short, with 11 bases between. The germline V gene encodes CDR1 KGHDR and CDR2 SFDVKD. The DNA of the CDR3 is TGTGCCACCGGGGGGTGGCCCAATGAGCAGTTCTTC. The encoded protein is CATGGWPNEQFF.

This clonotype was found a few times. In DNA form, the CDR3 reads TGCGCCAGCAGACCTCGAGACAGGAGTGATCAGCCCCAGCATTTT. Translating gives CASRPRDRSDQPQHF. The genes are TRBV4-1 and TRBJ1-5; D is perhaps TRBD1 (6 bases). Trimming took 6 bases from V and 5 from J, leaving 17 bases between them. Germline V gene sequence: CDR1 MGHRA, CDR2 YSYEKL. CDR3 length: 15 residues.

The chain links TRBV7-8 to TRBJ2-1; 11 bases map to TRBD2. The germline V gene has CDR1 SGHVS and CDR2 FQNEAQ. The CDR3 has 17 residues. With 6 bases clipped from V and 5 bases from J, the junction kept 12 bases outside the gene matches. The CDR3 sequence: CASRPGLAGSADNEQFF. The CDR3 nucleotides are TGTGCCAGCAGGCCCGGACTAGCGGGTTCGGCCGACAATGAGCAGTTCTTC.

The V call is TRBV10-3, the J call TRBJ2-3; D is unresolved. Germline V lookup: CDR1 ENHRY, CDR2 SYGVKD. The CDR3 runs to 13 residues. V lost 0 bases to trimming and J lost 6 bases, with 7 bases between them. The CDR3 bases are TGTGCCATCAGTGAGTCAGATTGGGATACGCAGTATTTT. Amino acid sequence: CAISESDWDTQYF.